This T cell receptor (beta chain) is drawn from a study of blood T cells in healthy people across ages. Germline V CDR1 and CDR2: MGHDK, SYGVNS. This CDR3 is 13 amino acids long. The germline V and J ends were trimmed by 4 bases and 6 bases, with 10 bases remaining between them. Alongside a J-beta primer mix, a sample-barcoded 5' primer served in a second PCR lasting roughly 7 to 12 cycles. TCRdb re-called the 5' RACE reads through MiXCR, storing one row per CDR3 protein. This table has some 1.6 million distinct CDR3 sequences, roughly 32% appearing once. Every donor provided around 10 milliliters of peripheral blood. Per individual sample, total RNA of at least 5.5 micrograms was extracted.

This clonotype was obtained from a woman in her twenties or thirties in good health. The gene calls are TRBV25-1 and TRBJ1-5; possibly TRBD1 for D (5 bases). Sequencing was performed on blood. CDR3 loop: CASSGGGGQPQHF. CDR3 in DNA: TGTGCCAGCAGTGGGGGGGGGGGTCAGCCCCAGCATTTT. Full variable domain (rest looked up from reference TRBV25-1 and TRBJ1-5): EADIYQTPRYLVIGTGKKITLECSQTMGHDKMYWYQQDPGMELHLIHYSYGVNSTEKGDLSSESTVSRIRTEHFPLTLESARPSHTSQYLCASSGGGGQPQHFGDGTRLSIL.